These 26 T cell receptor beta chains were all obtained from the same sample, sequenced in a study of blood T cell repertoires in COVID-19. Profiled with immunoSEQ multiplex PCR; TCRdb holds only in-frame clones, not every one. The sample consists of about 88,000 clones, about 88% of them appearing once. The sequenced sample consisted of peripheral blood. The receptor source for this set is a woman of 80 years or more with acute or convalescent COVID-19.

This chain uses TRBV19 with TRBJ1-2; TRBD1 matches at 7 bases. CDR1 LNHDA and CDR2 SQIVND come from the germline V gene (reference sequence). The V gene end was trimmed by 5 bases and the J gene end by 4 bases; junction bases not matched to a gene: 4. The CDR3 is 13 residues long. The DNA for the CDR3 is TGTGCCAGTAGTGAGGGGGCGACCTATGGCTACACCTTC. Protein sequence: CASSEGATYGYTF.

This clone occurred once. V usage is TRBV15 and J usage is TRBJ1-4; the D gene is possibly TRBD1 (6 bases). Deletions cut 9 bases from V and 8 bases from J, with 16 bases between. This CDR3 spans 13 amino acids. Germline V gene data show CDR1 as LNHNV and CDR2 as YYDKDF (reference sequence). The CDR3 DNA is TGTGCCACGGGGACAACTTCGTCAGAAAAACTGTTTTTT. The encoded protein is CATGTTSSEKLFF.

Concerning this clone itself: This sample also contains other DNA sequences that code for the same CDR3. The rearrangement joins TRBV19 to TRBJ1-1, with D possibly TRBD1 on 5 matching bases. Per germline, CDR1 LNHDA and CDR2 SQIVND (reference sequence). The CDR3 totals 13 residues. V was pared by 3 bases and J by 4 bases, with 9 bases between. The CDR3 DNA reads as TGTGCCAGTAGTATCCGGGGGGGCACTGAAGCTTTCTTT. Translating it yields CASSIRGGTEAFF.

The chain links TRBV28 to TRBJ1-4, with a tentative D call TRBD1 (5 bases). The germline V gene has CDR1 MDHEN and CDR2 SYDVKM. CDR3 length: 13 amino acids. V was pared by 5 bases and J by 7 bases, with 11 bases between. In DNA form, the CDR3 reads TGTGCCAGCAGTCCCCCAGGGCCTGAAAAACTGTTTTTT. Its protein product is CASSPPGPEKLFF.

The chain combines TRBV24-1 with TRBJ2-2; 8 positions agree with TRBD2. Germline V gene data show CDR1 as KGHDR and CDR2 as SFDVKD. V lost 1 base to trimming and J lost 5 bases; unmatched junction nucleotides: 20. The length of the CDR3 is 21 residues. CDR3 sequence: CATSDFRTGGPRRTMTGELFF. In DNA, the CDR3 is TGTGCCACCAGTGATTTCCGGACGGGAGGGCCGCGAAGGACGATGACCGGGGAGCTGTTTTTT.

The gene calls are TRBV11-1 and TRBJ1-1; 7 bases match TRBD1. This CDR3 is built from 16 residues. Germline V gene data show CDR1 as SGHAT and CDR2 as FQDESV (reference sequence). V was clipped by 0 bases and J by 3 bases; unmatched bases: 7. The CDR3 loop reads CASSLARTGAHTEAFF. The CDR3 coding sequence is TGTGCCAGCAGCTTAGCGCGCACAGGGGCCCACACTGAAGCTTTCTTT.

The V gene is TRBV24-1, the J gene TRBJ1-1, with D possibly TRBD1 on 6 matching bases. The CDR3 covers 15 residues. V lost 3 bases to trimming and J lost 5 bases, with 15 bases between them. From germline, CDR1 is KGHDR and CDR2 SFDVKD. For the CDR3, the DNA is TGTGCCACCAGTGATCTCCAAGAGACAGGTACTGAAGCTTTCTTT. Amino acid sequence: CATSDLQETGTEAFF.

This clone has only a few counts. This chain links TRBV18 with TRBJ1-1; D is undetermined. The CDR3 consists of 14 residues. Per germline, CDR1 KGHSH and CDR2 LQKENI. Deletions cut 4 bases from V and 0 bases from J, with 9 bases between. The CDR3 DNA reads as TGTGCCAGCTCACGCGGGCTGGTGAACACTGAAGCTTTCTTT. Encoded protein: CASSRGLVNTEAFF.

V gene TRBV5-4 combines with J gene TRBJ2-5; 8 bases match TRBD1. Germline V gene lookup returns CDR1 SGHNT and CDR2 YYREEE (reference sequence). The CDR3 sequence is 13 residues long. V trimming: 5 bases; J trimming: 3 bases; junction bases outside the gene matches: 3. The DNA of the CDR3 is TGTGCCAGCAGGCTACAGGGGGAAGAGACCCAGTACTTC. Protein sequence: CASRLQGEETQYF.

V and J are TRBV19 and TRBJ1-6, with TRBD1 matching 11 bases. The V segment lost 10 bases and the J segment 9 bases; nucleotides outside the gene matches: 5. The CDR3 loop spans 13 amino acids. Germline V CDR1 and CDR2: LNHDA, SQIVND (reference sequence). CDR3 in amino acids: CATRDRGISPLHF. The CDR3 bases are TGTGCCACCAGGGACAGGGGGATTTCACCCCTCCACTTT.

The rearrangement uses TRBV28 and TRBJ1-1; 8 positions match TRBD1. CDR3 length equals 15 residues. V shed 2 bases and J 5 bases; nucleotides not matched to a gene: 7. CDR1 is MDHEN and CDR2 is SYDVKM in the germline V gene. The CDR3 DNA reads TGTGCCAGCAGTTTACCTCAGGGGGCAGGTACTGAAGCTTTCTTT. It specifies CASSLPQGAGTEAFF.

V and J are TRBV27 and TRBJ1-6; no reliable D call. Germline loops: CDR1 MNHEY, CDR2 SMNVEV (reference sequence). Trimming cost V 2 bases and J 8 bases, with 16 bases left between them. The CDR3 runs to 16 residues. This CDR3 reads CASSLRARRVDSPLHF. The CDR3 bases are TGTGCCAGCAGTTTAAGGGCCAGGCGGGTGGATTCACCCCTCCACTTT.

With respect to this clone: A junction end diverges from the germline sequence, so it may reflect a read error. The chain uses TRBV5-6 and TRBJ2-2; 7 nucleotides line up with TRBD1. The CDR3 totals 14 residues. CDR1 is SGHDT and CDR2 is YYEEEE in the germline V gene. CDR3 residues: CGSSLTGYTGELFF. DNA for the CDR3: TGTGGCAGCAGCCTGACAGGGTACACCGGGGAGCTGTTTTTT.

This clone has only one observation. The rearrangement joins TRBV7-9 to TRBJ1-1, with 7 bases lining up with TRBD1. Per the germline V gene, CDR1 is SEHNR and CDR2 is FQNEAQ (reference sequence). The ends lost 5 bases at V and 3 bases at J; junction bases unmatched: 3. This CDR3 region has 13 residues. The chain's CDR3 is CASSGQGDTEAFF. The CDR3 bases are TGTGCCAGCAGCGGGCAGGGGGACACTGAAGCTTTCTTT. The full variable domain, with the rest looked up from reference TRBV7-9 and TRBJ1-1, is DTGVSQNPRHKITKRGQNVTFRCDPISEHNRLYWYRQTLGQGPEFLTYFQNEAQLEKSRLLSDRFSAERPKGSFSTLEIQRTEQGDSAMYLCASSGQGDTEAFFGQGTRLTVV.

J is TRBJ2-1 and V is TRBV19; 15 bases line up with TRBD2. Germline loops: CDR1 LNHDA, CDR2 SQIVND (reference sequence). Trimming removed 5 bases from V and 3 bases from J; junction bases left unmatched: 11. The CDR3 loop spans 19 amino acids. As DNA, the CDR3 is TGTGCCAGTAGTCCTACCTTGGGACTAGCGGGGGGCCTCTACAATGAGCAGTTCTTC. Translating it yields CASSPTLGLAGGLYNEQFF.

The chain links TRBV7-2 to TRBJ2-7; unclear D gene. This CDR3 is built from 12 residues. Germline CDR1 and CDR2: SGHTA and FQGNSA. V lost 8 bases and J lost 6, with 14 bases in between. CDR3 nucleotides: TGTGCCAGCGCTCGGTCCCCAGGCGAGCAGTACTTC. As protein: CASARSPGEQYF.

The J gene is TRBJ1-6, the V gene TRBV7-3; maybe TRBD1 (6 bases). The CDR3 loop spans 13 amino acids. CDR1 SGHTA and CDR2 FQGTGA come from the germline V gene. Trimming removed 6 bases from V and 6 bases from J, with 9 bases in between. The CDR3 region is CASSGQPNSPLHF. The CDR3 DNA reads as TGTGCCAGCAGTGGACAGCCTAATTCACCCCTCCACTTT.

The V call is TRBV5-1, the J call TRBJ2-3, with unresolved D. This CDR3 is built from 15 residues. Germline V gene data show CDR1 as SGHRS and CDR2 as YFSETQ. Trimming stripped 1 base from V and 0 bases from J, with 9 bases between. CDR3 region: CASSLSPGSTDTQYF. CDR3 coding DNA: TGCGCCAGCAGCTTGTCCCCAGGTAGCACAGATACGCAGTATTTT.

The CDR3 reads CASSQDLAGVQYF. CDR3 coding DNA: TGTGCCAGCAGCCAAGATCTAGCGGGGGTCCAGTACTTC. The chain recombines TRBV3-1 (or the pseudogene TRBV3-2) with TRBJ2-5; 10 bases agree with TRBD2. Germline V gene sequence: CDR1 LGHDT, CDR2 YNNKEL (reference sequence). V lost 0 bases and J lost 10; bases outside the gene matches: 2. The CDR3 is made up of 13 amino acids.

This chain uses TRBV4-1 with TRBJ1-2; possibly TRBD1 for D (6 bases). The V gene's germline CDR1 is MGHRA and CDR2 YSYEKL. CDR3 length: 15 amino acids. The V gene lost 4 bases and the J gene lost 3 bases, with 15 bases spanning the gap. As DNA, the CDR3 is TGCGCCAGCAGCCGAACAGGGTCAGGCGACTATGGCTACACCTTC. Translating gives CASSRTGSGDYGYTF.

The gene calls are TRBV21-1 and TRBJ2-7; the table's TRBD1 call for D was not verified on the DNA. TRBV21-1 is a known pseudogene. This CDR3 spans 15 amino acids. The CDR3 is CASSNRDRGTYEQYF. CDR3 sequence (DNA): TGTGCCAGCAGCAACCGGGACAGGGGAACCTACGAGCAGTACTTC.

This clone has just one count. This rearrangement joins TRBV2 to TRBJ2-5, with 9 bases matching TRBD2. J lost 0 bases, V lost 6 bases, and 5 bases had no gene match. The CDR3 covers 15 residues. CDR1 and CDR2 (germline): SNHLY, FYNNEI. CDR3 coding DNA: TGTGCCAGCAGGGAGCGGGAGGTCTACCAAGAGACCCAGTACTTC. This translates into CASREREVYQETQYF.

This chain connects TRBV4-2 to TRBJ1-4, with 10 bases aligning to TRBD1. Germline CDR1 and CDR2: LGHNA and YNFKEQ. V was clipped by 3 bases and J by 8 bases; unmatched bases: 9. The CDR3 spans 16 residues. CDR3 region: CASSQARTGGNEKLFF. CDR3 coding DNA: TGTGCCAGCAGCCAGGCCCGGACAGGGGGAAACGAAAAACTGTTTTTT.

This chain links TRBV15 with TRBJ2-5; TRBD2 aligns across 7 bases. V lost 4 bases and J lost 5; bases outside the gene matches: 10. The CDR3 contains 15 residues. The germline gives CDR1 LNHNV, CDR2 YYDKDF (reference sequence). The CDR3, as DNA: TGTGCCACCAGCAAGGGTAGCGGGTTGGACGAGACCCAGTACTTC. It codes for CATSKGSGLDETQYF.

V usage is TRBV28 and J usage is TRBJ2-5; weak D call: TRBD1 (6 bases). The CDR3 sequence is 15 residues long. With 4 bases removed from V and 5 bases from J, the gap between germline ends came to 17 bases. CDR1 MDHEN and CDR2 SYDVKM come from the germline V gene. The CDR3 spells CASSSTKTGSETQYF. DNA for the CDR3: TGTGCCAGCAGTTCCACCAAAACAGGGTCGGAGACCCAGTACTTC.

The J gene is TRBJ2-7, the V gene TRBV19; 9 bases map to TRBD2. The CDR3 runs to 15 residues. The trim removed 5 bases at V and 7 bases at J, leaving 12 bases unmatched. CDR1 and CDR2 (germline): LNHDA, SQIVND (reference sequence). In DNA, the CDR3 is TGTGCCAGTAGTTCAGAGCTAGCGGGACCGGCGGAGCAGTACTTC. Translated: CASSSELAGPAEQYF.